These T cell receptor beta chains were read from a single sample in a study of T cells after posttransplantation cyclophosphamide. TCRdb's table, derived via immunoSEQ multiplex PCR, lists solely in-frame clones and lacks some. The sample carries some 19,000 clones, approximately 92% recorded once. The sample was PBMCs, taken roughly 49 weeks after allogeneic stem cell transplant with calcineurin inhibitor and methotrexate. These receptors all stem from a female patient aged 25-39 years who received an allogeneic stem cell transplant from an unrelated donor, was CMV-positive, and had acute and chronic GVHD. Some T cells may have originated in the graft donor. Each CDR3 is given with its conserved first and last residue. The order of the fields is V gene, CDR3 protein.

v_gene: TRBV18
CDR3aa: CASSARTATGDSNQPQHF

v_gene: TRBV18
CDR3aa: CASSPLRTSGGLYEQYF

v_gene: TRBV5-1
CDR3aa: CASSSTGLAGSSSYNEQFF

v_gene: TRBV29-1
CDR3aa: CSADPGQGLDEQFF

v_gene: TRBV10-3
CDR3aa: CAISAGFEQYF

v_gene: TRBV9
CDR3aa: CASGVSRGRRSNEKLFF

v_gene: TRBV27
CDR3aa: CASRRLAESSYNEQFF

v_gene: TRBV5-1
CDR3aa: CASSLAPGQGAYEQYF

v_gene: TRBV11-2
CDR3aa: CASSLGLPPYEQYF

v_gene: TRBV11-2
CDR3aa: CASSSPRTDRGNTIYF

v_gene: TRBV11-2
CDR3aa: CASSLYWTSGPYNEQFF

v_gene: TRBV6-5
CDR3aa: CASSYSGQGYGYTF

v_gene: TRBV11-2
CDR3aa: CASSSLSYSGLYNEQFF

v_gene: TRBV28
CDR3aa: CASSLAGNGNTIYF

v_gene: TRBV27
CDR3aa: CASSPIGQSADTQYF

v_gene: TRBV11-3
CDR3aa: CASRINTRSTEAFF

v_gene: TRBV19
CDR3aa: CASSTLSTDTQYF

v_gene: TRBV5-6
CDR3aa: CATWETGLNNEQFF

v_gene: TRBV11-2
CDR3aa: CASSLTSTYEQYF

v_gene: TRBV5-1
CDR3aa: CASSSGLAVNEFTDTQYF

v_gene: TRBV29-1
CDR3aa: CSVDGQGVTETQYF

v_gene: TRBV10-1
CDR3aa: CASSPGSAGGLNTGELFF

v_gene: TRBV9
CDR3aa: CASSFTGGLETQYF

v_gene: TRBV19
CDR3aa: CASSATSGSRETQYF

v_gene: TRBV7-8
CDR3aa: CASHRGREQFF

v_gene: TRBV7-8
CDR3aa: CASSLEGFPETQYF

v_gene: TRBV19
CDR3aa: CASSLSLYQPQHF